This TCR beta chain was found in a study of blood T cell repertoires in COVID-19. J lost 6 bases, V lost 6 bases, and 7 bases had no gene match. Germline assignment: CDR1 SNHLY and CDR2 FYNNEI. The CDR3 totals 15 residues. Generated by immunoSEQ multiplex PCR, the TCRdb table keeps only in-frame clones and is missing some. The sample includes about 500,000 clones, roughly 89% of them seen just once. Recruited during active infection, patients (from Seattle) were subsequently followed longitudinally. The sequence derives from a man aged 18 to 35 with COVID-19, enrolled during active disease. Sequencing used peripheral blood. The V gene is TRBV2, the J gene TRBJ2-1; 11 bases map to TRBD2. CDR3 sequence reads: CASRSGTSGSNEQFF. The CDR3 nucleotides read TGTGCCAGCAGGAGCGGGACTAGCGGTTCCAATGAGCAGTTCTTC.